This T cell receptor beta chain was sequenced in a study of shared clonotypes between healthy human individuals. Study-wide findings and caveats: Blood was the sole source, and tissue repertoires probably differ.

To note about this clone: Its antigen is not known.

The table came from immunoSEQ multiplex PCR; TCRdb's copy has only in-frame clones and leaves some out. The sample includes approximately 740,000 clones, about 92% seen only once; the top ten take approximately 25%. The germline V gene has CDR1 SGHVS and CDR2 FNYEAQ. V lost 1 base to trimming and J lost 1 base; unmatched junction nucleotides: 4. The CDR3 sequence is 16 residues long. Naive CD8 isolation took CD45RO-negative cells positively selected for CCR7 and excluded terminally differentiated effector memory CD45RA+ cells. Donors were healthy HIV-negative adults without recently reported acute infections or vaccinations.

Input material: naive CD8+ T cells sorted from blood. The receptor comes from a man aged 25-40 years in good health. The gene calls are TRBV7-6 and TRBJ2-7, with 10 bases aligning to TRBD2. Here the CDR3 DNA reads TGTGCCAGCAGCTTAGAACCTAGCGGGAGATCCTACGAGCAGTACTTC. Residues: CASSLEPSGRSYEQYF.